These 23 T cell receptor beta chains came from one sample sequenced in a study of OX40 agonist ivuxolimab in advanced cancers. Measured with immunoSEQ multiplex PCR; TCRdb has only the in-frame clones, and not every one. The table shows 60,000 to 70,000 clones, with around 83% occurring only once. This specimen was CD4+ or CD8+ T cells sorted from blood, taken in a trial of the OX40 agonist ivuxolimab. The receptors stem from an adult with an advanced solid tumor such as melanoma, head and neck, liver or kidney cancer.

This chain links TRBV7-6 with TRBJ2-1, with 7 bases lining up with TRBD2. Trimming cost V 1 base and J 4 bases; bases outside gene matches: 7. CDR1 and CDR2 (germline): SGHVS, FNYEAQ. The length of the CDR3 is 16 residues. DNA of the CDR3: TGTGCCAGCAGCTTAGATAGGCTAGCGGCATACAATGAGCAGTTCTTC. Translation gives CASSLDRLAAYNEQFF.

This clone was detected a few times. The V gene is TRBV7-2, the J gene TRBJ2-7; TRBD2 is a possible D gene (6 bases). Germline assignment: CDR1 SGHTA and CDR2 FQGNSA. This CDR3 is built from 14 residues. Deletions cut 5 bases from V and 7 bases from J, with 18 bases between. The CDR3 coding sequence is TGTGCCAGCAGCGTCGGAGGGCCCCAGGTAGAGCAGTACTTC. Translating gives CASSVGGPQVEQYF.

This clone was observed a handful of times. J is TRBJ2-3 and V is TRBV19, with 8 bases that match TRBD2. With 4 bases clipped from V and 0 bases from J, the junction kept 18 bases outside the gene matches. Germline lookup yields CDR1 LNHDA and CDR2 SQIVND (reference sequence). The length of the CDR3 is 20 residues. CDR3 nucleotide sequence: TGTGCCAGTAGTACCTCTCTCAGCAGCGGGAGACGTTCTAGCACAGATACGCAGTATTTT. Translated, it gives CASSTSLSSGRRSSTDTQYF.

This chain connects TRBV27 to TRBJ1-4; 11 bases agree with TRBD1. The germline gives CDR1 MNHEY, CDR2 SMNVEV (reference sequence). There are 14 residues in the CDR3. V lost 5 bases, J lost 7 bases, and 3 bases stayed unmatched. The CDR3 DNA reads as TGTGCCAGCAGTCCGGACAGGGGGCGTGAAAAACTGTTTTTT. Protein product: CASSPDRGREKLFF.

There are a few counts of this clone. This chain joins TRBV7-8 and TRBJ1-2; unclear D gene. Germline V gives CDR1 SGHVS, CDR2 FQNEAQ. The V end lost 0 bases, the J end lost 7 bases, and 6 bases lay between the germline ends. This CDR3 has 12 residues. The CDR3 loop reads CASSLAGPGYTF. The CDR3, as DNA: TGTGCCAGCAGCTTAGCGGGTCCTGGCTACACCTTC.

V usage is TRBV19 and J usage is TRBJ1-5; 7 nucleotides agree with TRBD1. Germline V gene data show CDR1 as LNHDA and CDR2 as SQIVND (reference sequence). J gave up 7 bases and V 5 bases, and 11 bases lay outside the gene matches. The length of the CDR3 is 15 residues. CDR3 DNA sequence: TGTGCCAGTAGTTACGACAGGGCAGGTCAGCAGCCCCAGCATTTT. This translates into CASSYDRAGQQPQHF.

This clone came up a few times. V is TRBV2 and J is TRBJ2-7; 10 bases line up with TRBD1. Germline V gives CDR1 SNHLY, CDR2 FYNNEI. The CDR3 contains 13 residues. Trimming took 4 bases from V and 6 from J; bases not matched to a gene: 3. The CDR3 sequence: CASSVDRGREQYF. Here the CDR3 DNA reads TGTGCCAGCAGTGTAGACAGGGGGCGCGAGCAGTACTTC.

The chain employs TRBV5-5 and TRBJ2-3; D remains ambiguous. V lost 5 bases and J 2 bases, leaving 9 bases between the germline ends. The V gene's germline CDR1 is SGHKS and CDR2 YYEKEE (reference sequence). The CDR3 has 13 residues. CDR3 bases: TGTGCCAGCAGAAGCGAGCTCACAGATACGCAGTATTTT. This sequence encodes CASRSELTDTQYF.

The V call is TRBV5-1, the J call TRBJ2-1, with D possibly being TRBD1 (5 bases). From germline, CDR1 is SGHRS and CDR2 YFSETQ. Trimming left V 3 bases short and J 3 bases short, with 13 bases between. This CDR3 has 15 residues. The CDR3 spells CASSYQGDLYNEQFF. CDR3 in DNA: TGCGCCAGCAGCTATCAGGGTGACCTCTACAATGAGCAGTTCTTC.

The chain is built from TRBV9 and TRBJ2-3; D not certain. Trimming left V 3 bases short and J 6 bases short, with 5 bases between. The germline CDR1 and CDR2 sequences are SGDLS and YYNGEE. CDR3 length: 11 amino acids. The CDR3 coding sequence is TGTGCCAGCAGCGCCGGCGATACGCAGTATTTT. It translates to CASSAGDTQYF.

This chain uses TRBV5-1 with TRBJ2-1; TRBD2 agrees at 8 bases. CDR1 and CDR2 (germline): SGHRS, YFSETQ. V lost 0 bases, J lost 1 base, and 6 bases stayed unmatched. The CDR3 has 17 amino acids. In DNA, the CDR3 is TGCGCCAGCAGCTTGGAAATCGGGAGGGGTTCCTACAATGAGCAGTTCTTC. Its protein product is CASSLEIGRGSYNEQFF.

This clone is a singleton in its sample. The gene calls are TRBV7-2 and TRBJ1-5, with D possibly being TRBD1 (5 bases). Trimming shortened V by 4 bases and J by 5 bases, and 9 bases separated the two germline ends. The length of the CDR3 is 13 residues. Germline values: CDR1 SGHTA, CDR2 FQGNSA. The CDR3: CASSSRGDQPQHF. The CDR3 region has the DNA TGTGCCAGCAGCTCCCGAGGGGATCAGCCCCAGCATTTT.

The chain carries TRBV7-3 and TRBJ2-3; 7 bases line up with TRBD2. Germline V CDR1 and CDR2: SGHTA, FQGTGA. The CDR3 has 15 amino acids. V trimming: 5 bases; J trimming: 3 bases; junction bases outside the gene matches: 8. The CDR3 coding sequence is TGTGCCAGCAGCCAAGGGGACTACTATACAGATACGCAGTATTTT. Its protein product is CASSQGDYYTDTQYF.

The chain has TRBV4-2 and TRBJ1-1; D might be TRBD1 (5 bases). V was shortened by 4 bases and J by 1 base, with 16 bases between the two germline ends. From germline, CDR1 is LGHNA and CDR2 YNFKEQ. There are 16 residues in the CDR3. The CDR3 nucleotides read TGTGCCAGCAGCCCTACGGAACGGCAGGGGAACACTGAAGCTTTCTTT. Its translation is CASSPTERQGNTEAFF.

The chain links TRBV27 to TRBJ1-1; maybe TRBD1 (5 bases). CDR1 and CDR2 from the germline V gene are MNHEY and SMNVEV (reference sequence). V was pared by 5 bases and J by 1 base, with 11 bases between. CDR3 length equals 14 residues. This CDR3 is CASSLPDRNTEAFF. CDR3 DNA: TGTGCCAGCAGTCTACCAGACAGGAACACTGAAGCTTTCTTT.

This chain links TRBV19 with TRBJ2-7, with D hard to call. V was shortened by 5 bases and J by 0 bases, with 8 bases between the two germline ends. CDR3 length equals 13 residues. Germline V gene lookup returns CDR1 LNHDA and CDR2 SQIVND (reference sequence). CDR3 loop: CASSGSNSYEQYF. The CDR3 DNA reads TGTGCCAGTAGTGGGTCCAACTCCTACGAGCAGTACTTC.

The rearrangement uses TRBV28 and TRBJ2-1; a weak D match, TRBD1 (5 bases). This CDR3 is 15 amino acids long. Trimming removed 2 bases at V and 4 bases at J, with 12 bases between. In germline, CDR1 is MDHEN, CDR2 SYDVKM. The CDR3: CASSLRQIGYNEQFF. The DNA for the CDR3 is TGTGCCAGCAGTTTACGACAGATTGGATACAATGAGCAGTTCTTC. Combining the CDR3 with reference TRBV28 and TRBJ2-1 gives the whole variable domain DVKVTQSSRYLVKRTGEKVFLECVQDMDHENMFWYRQDPGLGLRLIYFSYDVKMKEKGDIPEGYSVSREKKERFSLILESASTNQTSMYLCASSLRQIGYNEQFFGPGTRLTVL.

The J gene is TRBJ1-2, the V gene TRBV6-1; D might be TRBD1 (5 bases). Deletions cut 4 bases from V and 6 bases from J, with 21 bases between. Germline V CDR1 and CDR2: MNHNS, SASEGT. This CDR3 region has 16 residues. DNA for the CDR3: TGTGCCAGCAGTGTAGTGGGAGTTTCGAAGGGGAATGGCTACACCTTC. Protein sequence: CASSVVGVSKGNGYTF.

The V call is TRBV5-1, the J call TRBJ2-2, with D perhaps TRBD1 (6 bases). Germline assignment: CDR1 SGHRS and CDR2 YFSETQ. Trimming cost V 3 bases and J 7 bases, with 10 bases left between them. This CDR3 spans 13 amino acids. The CDR3 nucleotides are TGCGCCAGCAGCTCTAGGGGGATCGGGGAGCTGTTTTTT. This codes for CASSSRGIGELFF.

This clone was seen once. The chain couples TRBV7-8 to TRBJ2-7, with a tentative D call TRBD2 (6 bases). This CDR3 comprises 15 residues. Germline CDR1 reads SGHVS; CDR2 reads FQNEAQ. With 3 bases removed from V and 2 bases from J, the gap between germline ends came to 14 bases. This CDR3 reads CASSFGGISPYEQYF. CDR3 coding DNA: TGTGCCAGCAGCTTTGGGGGGATTAGTCCCTACGAGCAGTACTTC.

J is TRBJ2-2 and V is TRBV6-1; no firm D call. Per germline, CDR1 MNHNS and CDR2 SASEGT. V dropped 2 bases and J dropped 0 bases, with 10 bases sitting between them. This CDR3 has 16 amino acids. DNA of the CDR3: TGTGCCAGCAGTGAAATCCCCCCATCGAACACCGGGGAGCTGTTTTTT. As protein: CASSEIPPSNTGELFF.

The chain is built from TRBV30 and TRBJ2-1; D call uncertain. Trimming took off 4 bases at V and 1 base at J, with 8 bases between the two ends. Germline V gene sequence: CDR1 GTSNPN, CDR2 SVGIG (reference sequence). This CDR3 contains 13 residues. The CDR3 coding sequence is TGTGCCTGGATGGGTAGTTCCTACAATGAGCAGTTCTTC. Its translation: CAWMGSSYNEQFF. Drawing the rest from reference TRBV30 and TRBJ2-1, the complete variable domain is SQTIHQWPATLVQPVGSPLSLECTVEGTSNPNLYWYRQAAGRGLQLLFYSVGIGQISSEVPQNLSASRPQDRQFILSSKKLLLSDSGFYLCAWMGSSYNEQFFGPGTRLTVL.

Only a few counts were recorded for this clone. The chain is built from TRBV27 and TRBJ2-1; D is unclear. The CDR3 loop spans 15 amino acids. V was clipped by 5 bases and J by 0 bases, with 11 bases between them. Germline CDR1 MNHEY, CDR2 SMNVEV (reference sequence). The CDR3 coding sequence is TGTGCCAGCAGTATTTCGGTGAGCTCCTACAATGAGCAGTTCTTC. Its protein is CASSISVSSYNEQFF.